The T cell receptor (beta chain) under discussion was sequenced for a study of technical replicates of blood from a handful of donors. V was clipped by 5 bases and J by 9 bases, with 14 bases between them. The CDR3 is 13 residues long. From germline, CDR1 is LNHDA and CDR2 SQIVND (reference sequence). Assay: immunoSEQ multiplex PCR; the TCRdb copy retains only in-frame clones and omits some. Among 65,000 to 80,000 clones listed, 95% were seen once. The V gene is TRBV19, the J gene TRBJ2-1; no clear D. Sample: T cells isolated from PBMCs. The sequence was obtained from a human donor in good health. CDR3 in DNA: TGTGCCAGTAGTCCGAGGTGGCAATTTGAGCAGTTCTTC. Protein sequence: CASSPRWQFEQFF.